At least ten counts were recorded for the clone carrying this T cell receptor beta chain. These data originate in a study of early T cells in non-severe SARS-CoV-2 infection. TCRdb re-derived calls from the 5' RACE reads in MiXCR, one entry per CDR3 protein. This sample has fewer than 30,000 distinct CDR3 sequences; 6% to 7.5% occur once, and the top ten carry 30% to 35%. Trimming took off 1 base at V and 7 bases at J, with 10 bases between the two ends. There are 14 residues in the CDR3. From germline, CDR1 is LGHDT and CDR2 YNNKEL (reference sequence). This clonotype originated in an adult who was a healthcare worker with PCR-confirmed SARS-CoV-2 infection or an uninfected control (not recorded which). The rearrangement joins TRBV3-1 to TRBJ2-2; D may be TRBD2 (5 bases). The specimen comprised whole blood, sampled at baseline. CDR3 nucleotides: TGTGCCAGCAGCCAAGCACCGGGGAGCGGGGAGCTGTTTTTT. Residues: CASSQAPGSGELFF. Combining the CDR3 with reference TRBV3-1 and TRBJ2-2 gives the whole variable domain DTAVSQTPKYLVTQMGNDKSIKCEQNLGHDTMYWYKQDSKKFLKIMFSYNNKELIINETVPNRFSPKSPDKAHLNLHINSLELGDSAVYFCASSQAPGSGELFFGEGSRLTVL.